Given below is one T cell receptor beta chain in context. Its antigen is still unknown. Base-call qualities are not available, and no considerably larger clone is one nucleotide away. The source of the sample is a study of identifying expanded T cells in peripheral blood (dated by TCRdb to between 2019 and 2020). Broadly, across the study: Technical replicates were generated by sequencing separate aliquots of the same genomic DNA pool, with four replicates compared pairwise.

The junction shows trimming of 6 bases on V and 3 bases on J, and the gene matches do not reach 2 bases of it. The germline V gene supplies CDR1 MNHNS and CDR2 SASEGT. From its cysteine to its phenylalanine, the CDR3 spans 13 amino acids. Only CDR3 DNA is held: 39 bases, read in frame from base 1. During the collection period, no infections or other immune events were recorded for the healthy donors. Healthy-donor blood repertoires served as a training cohort to calibrate time-dependent variance in a beta-binomial model of T-cell clone differential abundance. The training cohort included 10 or so healthy donors, of whom 3 were female and 7 were male. The donors were between roughly 25 and 70 years old, with an average age of roughly 40 years. Whole blood from each healthy donor was obtained from a commercial supplier and was collected at three time points about two weeks apart. For immunosequencing, genomic DNA was extracted from whole blood that had not been sorted.

General findings and caveats noted by the study authors: Across all healthy-donor time intervals, the beta-binomial model significantly lowered both the number of clones called differentially abundant and the false-positive rate. The authors expected that over much longer intervals, such as months to years, biological variance in healthy repertoires might increase even further. The binomial model flagged about 1.3 differentially abundant clones between technical replicates, compared with approximately 15 over around two weeks and 18 to 20 over approximately four weeks. For all healthy donors, the variance in clone template counts between roughly 2-week samples rose significantly as total template count increased.

TCRbeta CDR3 regions were profiled with the immunoSEQ Assay using bias-controlled multiplex PCR amplification of genomic DNA. Turning to the authors' computational methods: The absolute abundance of each unique TCRbeta CDR3 region was quantified after sequences were collapsed and filtered. Differential abundance was assessed using a binomial (Fisher-equivalent) model and a beta-binomial model in which time-dependent variance fitted from healthy donors was added. Clones with fewer than 5 combined templates were excluded, and clones with Benjamini-Hochberg FDR below 0.01 were called differentially abundant. The form v = (b*log(k)+a)^2 was used to model beta-binomial variance as a function of total template count across the two samples. TCRdb took over this immuneACCESS table, retaining in-frame rearrangements with V and J assigned. Such tables are incomplete; in checked studies, under half of the missing clones stem from an unresolved V gene, and the remainder is unexplained. V and J calls and clone size are those listed in that table; D and trimming were worked out from the DNA. This sample is represented by about 98,000 clones; roughly 88% of them were singletons. 11% to 15% of the sample rests with the top ten.

The receptor chain draws on TRBV6-1 and TRBJ1-5; 7 bases in the junction line up with TRBD1. Sequenced material: blood. This sequence originates from a person aged 18 to 70 in good health. The CDR3 region reads CASRGQNNQPQHF. The bases read TGTGCCAGCAGGGGACAGAACAATCAGCCCCAGCATTTT.